The T cell receptor (beta chain) described here comes from a study of T cells after yellow fever vaccination. This clonotype was seen at least ten times. The germline gives CDR1 MNHEY, CDR2 SVGAGI. The V and J ends lost 4 bases and 10 bases respectively, with 20 bases between them. There are 15 residues in the CDR3. Conversion of TCR transcripts into cDNA relied on 5'RACE template switching, which added a universal primer site and UMIs. One entry per CDR3 protein results from TCRdb running MiXCR on the 5' RACE reads. There are about 200,000 distinct CDR3 sequences in the sample; approximately 3.2% occur only once, and less than 3.5% lies in the top ten.

This rearrangement joins TRBV6-5 to TRBJ2-1; perhaps D is TRBD1 or TRBD2 (5 bases each). The specimen was CD4+ T cells sorted from PBMCs, collected 10 days after the yellow fever booster vaccination. This sequence was found in a man aged 18-30 years who received the YFV17D yellow fever vaccine. The CDR3 DNA sequence: TGTGCCAGCAGTTCAAGTGGGGGTAGGGATCGGGAGCAGTTCTTC. Residues: CASSSSGGRDREQFF.